The T cell receptor (beta chain) under discussion was sequenced for a study of blood T cell repertoires in COVID-19 (dated by TCRdb to 2019 to 2021). Looking at the study overall: The collaborator samples originated in the United States, Italy and Spain and spanned the acute and convalescent phases of COVID-19. The prospective study material was composed of cDNA or gDNA derived from T cells, B-cell-depleted T cells, or PBMCs. Deeply sampled blood TCRbeta repertoires from subjects exposed to, actively infected with, or recovered from COVID-19 were included in the dataset. The repertoires were released in a freely available public database intended as a resource for research on the immune response to SARS-CoV-2. The samples were drawn from the first 160 participants of the ongoing ImmuneRACE study and from 1,200 or so subjects provided by 6 global collaborators. Sample metadata almost always included a de-identified subject ID, COVID-19 status, age in years and sex. Where available, HLA class I and class II types were obtained from metadata supplied by the sample provider rather than from assay-based typing.

The immunoSEQ Assay, a bias-controlled multiplex PCR, was used to amplify TCRbeta CDR3 regions from genomic DNA. Processing in the source paper ran as follows. Within the assay, amplification of reference gene primers was used to estimate how many nucleated cells each sample contained. To quantify the absolute abundance of each unique TCRbeta CDR3 rearrangement, sequence reads were collapsed and filtered. For each sample, productive Simpson clonality was calculated as the square root of Simpson's diversity index over productive rearrangements. The table comes from immuneACCESS by way of TCRdb, which keeps in-frame sequences with V and J called. Part of the clones is missing from these tables; in studies checked, under half for an unresolved V gene and the rest for unknown reasons. V, J and clone size reflect that table, while D and trimming were determined from the DNA. This sample holds about 34,000 clones; roughly three quarters were observed only once. Approximately 16% of the sample rests with the top ten.

Overall study results and their limits: The quantity of clinical and demographic metadata differed by source and by participant and was supplied without curation.

CDR1 and CDR2 (MDHEN, SYDVKM) derive from the germline V gene. From cysteine to phenylalanine, the CDR3 is 18 amino acids long. Solely the CDR3 DNA is kept, with 54 bases framed from the first base. The germline V and J ends show losses of 1 base and 0 bases respectively, and no gene match explains 7 bases of the junction. Each collaborating institution followed its own protocols to collect whole blood in K2EDTA tubes. For TCRbeta analysis, collaborator samples were shipped as frozen whole blood, as isolated PBMCs, or as DNA extracted from either sample type. Regarding this clone: The antigen this receptor binds is unknown. Base-call qualities are not available, and no considerably larger clone is one nucleotide away.

Specimen: peripheral blood. This sequence originates from a human donor in a cohort sampled during active COVID-19. This sequence uses TRBV28 and TRBJ2-5, with 11 bases matching TRBD2. The CDR3 here reads CASSLLGLLAGDQETQYF. At the DNA level, the sequence is TGTGCCAGCAGTTTATTGGGGCTACTAGCGGGGGACCAAGAGACCCAGTACTTC.